Listed here are 29 T cell receptor beta chains from one sample, sequenced in a study of OX40 agonist ivuxolimab in advanced cancers. Library preparation employed the immunoSEQ multiplex PCR assay. The table was pulled from immuneACCESS by TCRdb, which kept in-frame rearrangements only. Such tables lose some clones; where checked, under half of the loss comes from unresolved V genes, and the rest has no known cause. Within this sample are about 24,000 clones, with roughly 73% of them counted one time only. The leading ten clones occupy 15% to 20% of the sample. This specimen was CD4+ or CD8+ T cells sorted from blood, taken in a trial of the OX40 agonist ivuxolimab. The origin of the receptors is an adult with an advanced solid tumor such as melanoma, head and neck, liver or kidney cancer.

The chain has TRBV6-1 and TRBJ2-5, with D perhaps given as TRBD1 or TRBD2 (5 bases each). V lost 4 bases, J lost 1 base, and 22 bases lay in between. The CDR3 has 18 residues. Germline CDR1 is MNHNS and CDR2 is SASEGT. The CDR3, as DNA: TGTGCCAGCAGTGCCCTCACGGGACCCAAGCCATCCCAAGAGACCCAGTACTTC. Its translation is CASSALTGPKPSQETQYF.

This clone was recorded once. The V call is TRBV7-9, the J call TRBJ1-2, with a possible D match to TRBD1 (5 bases). The CDR3 totals 14 residues. Germline V CDR1 and CDR2: SEHNR, FQNEAQ (reference sequence). Trimming took off 1 base at V and 4 bases at J, with 10 bases between the two ends. CDR3 nucleotide sequence: TGTGCCAGCAGCTTAGTTGGGGGAATCTATGGCTACACCTTC. Translation: CASSLVGGIYGYTF. Looking up the rest from reference TRBV7-9 and TRBJ1-2 gives the full variable domain: DTGVSQNPRHKITKRGQNVTFRCDPISEHNRLYWYRQTLGQGPEFLTYFQNEAQLEKSRLLSDRFSAERPKGSFSTLEIQRTEQGDSAMYLCASSLVGGIYGYTFGSGTRLTVV.

The CDR3: CASSPPSGLESYEQYF. In DNA, the CDR3 is TGTGCCAGCTCACCACCGTCAGGGCTTGAGTCATACGAGCAGTACTTC. The V gene is TRBV18, the J gene TRBJ2-7; TRBD1 is a possible D gene (5 bases). The CDR3 is 16 residues long. Trimming cost V 0 bases and J 4 bases, with 16 bases left between them. Germline CDR1 and CDR2: KGHSH and LQKENI.

This clone has more than one count but fewer than ten. This chain joins TRBV6-6 and TRBJ1-2; D may be TRBD1 (5 bases). V gave up 2 bases and J gave up 7 bases, with 17 bases separating them. CDR1 is MNHNY, CDR2 SVGAGI, per germline (reference sequence). The length of the CDR3 is 15 residues. The CDR3 region has the DNA TGTGCCAGCAGTTACACCGGGACGGGAACGGTTGGCTACACCTTC. This sequence encodes CASSYTGTGTVGYTF.

Only one count was recorded for this clone. This chain connects TRBV5-4 to TRBJ2-1; D is undetermined. The CDR3 spans 12 residues. Germline loops: CDR1 SGHNT, CDR2 YYREEE (reference sequence). Trimming shortened V by 0 bases and J by 8 bases, and 6 bases separated the two germline ends. CDR3 sequence reads: CASSLVNHEQFF. CDR3 in DNA: TGTGCCAGCAGCTTGGTGAATCATGAGCAGTTCTTC.

As regards this clone: This sample includes further DNA sequences coding for the same CDR3. This chain uses TRBV11-2 with TRBJ1-1; D unresolved. Trimming took 1 base from V and 5 from J, leaving 5 bases between them. CDR1 and CDR2 (germline): SGHAT, FQNNGV. The CDR3 loop spans 12 amino acids. The CDR3 DNA reads TGTGCCAGCAGCTTAGGTATAACTGAAGCTTTCTTT. Amino acids: CASSLGITEAFF.

V is TRBV5-1 and J is TRBJ2-7; tentatively, D is TRBD1 (6 bases). CDR3 length: 15 residues. V was cut by 4 bases and J by 4 bases, with 18 bases left in between. The germline CDR1 and CDR2 sequences are SGHRS and YFSETQ. The DNA of the CDR3 is TGCGCCAGCAGCCACTCATTGGGGACAAATTACGAGCAGTACTTC. Its protein product is CASSHSLGTNYEQYF.

This clone was seen once. The genes are TRBV7-3 and TRBJ1-6; D unresolved. Germline V gives CDR1 SGHTA, CDR2 FQGTGA. This CDR3 contains 13 residues. With 2 bases removed from V and 14 bases from J, the gap between germline ends came to 13 bases. The CDR3 spells CASSLAPEWTLHF. CDR3 coding DNA: TGTGCCAGCAGCTTAGCGCCGGAATGGACCCTCCACTTT.

CDR3 sequence reads: CASSLDFNEQFF. Written as DNA, the CDR3 is TGTGCCAGCAGCTTAGATTTCAATGAGCAGTTCTTC. The chain employs TRBV11-2 and TRBJ2-1; no firm D call. Germline V gene lookup returns CDR1 SGHAT and CDR2 FQNNGV. The germline V and J ends were trimmed by 0 bases and 6 bases, with 3 bases remaining between them. The CDR3 has 12 amino acids.

This chain uses TRBV7-2 with TRBJ2-3, with 8 nucleotides matching TRBD1. CDR3 size: 16 residues. Per the germline V gene, CDR1 is SGHTA and CDR2 is FQGNSA. V lost 2 bases and J lost 0; bases outside the gene matches: 4. The CDR3: CASSLSPGGSTDTQYF. The CDR3, as DNA: TGTGCCAGCAGCTTAAGCCCAGGGGGCAGCACAGATACGCAGTATTTT.

The gene calls are TRBV28 and TRBJ1-6; no reliable D call. The CDR3 consists of 15 residues. Trimming left V 1 base short and J 4 bases short, with 8 bases between. Germline CDR1 MDHEN, CDR2 SYDVKM. CDR3 sequence reads: CASSLLWQYNSPLHF. CDR3 coding DNA: TGTGCCAGCAGTTTATTGTGGCAGTATAATTCACCCCTCCACTTT.

This clone has only one observation. The gene calls are TRBV6-5 and TRBJ1-2; D gene ambiguous. The CDR3 is 14 residues long. Trimming shortened V by 5 bases and J by 0 bases, and 10 bases separated the two germline ends. Germline loops: CDR1 MNHEY, CDR2 SVGAGI. The CDR3, as DNA: TGTGCCAGCAGTGAACTCTCAGCTAACTATGGCTACACCTTC. Its translation: CASSELSANYGYTF.

V usage is TRBV2 and J usage is TRBJ2-7; D is perhaps TRBD2 (5 bases). V was cut by 9 bases and J by 4 bases, with 7 bases left in between. In germline, CDR1 is SNHLY, CDR2 FYNNEI. The CDR3 is made up of 10 amino acids. CDR3 DNA sequence: TGTGCCAGTAGAGGGTACGAGCAGTACTTC. It specifies CASRGYEQYF.

This rearrangement joins TRBV7-8 to TRBJ1-2; D is unclear. Trimming stripped 6 bases from V and 4 bases from J, with 15 bases between. Germline CDR1 reads SGHVS; CDR2 reads FQNEAQ. This CDR3 comprises 14 residues. The CDR3 loop reads CASSPAPGSYGYTF. CDR3 DNA sequence: TGTGCCAGCAGTCCGGCCCCGGGTTCCTATGGCTACACCTTC.

The V call is TRBV28, the J call TRBJ2-1, with TRBD1 identical over 7 bases. This CDR3 has 14 residues. The V gene's germline CDR1 is MDHEN and CDR2 SYDVKM. V lost 6 bases and J lost 3; bases outside the gene matches: 5. CDR3 in amino acids: CASRTGNVYNEQFF. The CDR3 nucleotides read TGTGCCAGCAGGACAGGGAACGTCTACAATGAGCAGTTCTTC. Looking up the rest from reference TRBV28 and TRBJ2-1 gives the full variable domain: DVKVTQSSRYLVKRTGEKVFLECVQDMDHENMFWYRQDPGLGLRLIYFSYDVKMKEKGDIPEGYSVSREKKERFSLILESASTNQTSMYLCASRTGNVYNEQFFGPGTRLTVL.

Only a few counts were recorded for this clone. The chain recombines TRBV9 with TRBJ2-1; 15 nucleotides line up with TRBD2. Germline V lookup: CDR1 SGDLS, CDR2 YYNGEE. Trimming removed 3 bases from V and 7 bases from J; junction bases left unmatched: 5. The CDR3 is made up of 16 amino acids. The CDR3 loop reads CASSDGLAGGRNEQFF. The CDR3 DNA is TGTGCCAGCAGCGATGGACTAGCGGGGGGGAGAAATGAGCAGTTCTTC.

This chain connects TRBV5-8 to TRBJ1-2; D may be TRBD1 (6 bases). Trimming took 4 bases from V and 4 from J, leaving 14 bases between them. The CDR3 extends over 14 amino acids. Germline V gives CDR1 SGHTS, CDR2 YDEGEE. DNA of the CDR3: TGTGCCAGCAGCGGGGACACCACCTCCTATGGCTACACCTTC. Its translation: CASSGDTTSYGYTF.

The chain has TRBV7-6 and TRBJ2-3; D perhaps matches TRBD1 (6 bases). CDR3 size: 15 residues. Between the trimmed V and J ends, which lost 4 bases and 6 bases, there was a span of 17 bases. Germline assignment: CDR1 SGHVS and CDR2 FNYEAQ. The CDR3 loop is CASSSGTSLGDTQYF. DNA of the CDR3: TGTGCCAGCAGCTCTGGGACATCCCTCGGGGATACGCAGTATTTT.

This clone appeared a single time. This chain uses TRBV30 with TRBJ2-7; 11 bases are a match to TRBD1. CDR3 length: 16 amino acids. Trimming at V came to 0 bases and at J to 3 bases, leaving 7 bases not matched to a gene. Per germline, CDR1 GTSNPN and CDR2 SVGIG (reference sequence). CDR3 region: CAWSVAGTGGHYEQYF. The CDR3 bases are TGTGCCTGGAGTGTAGCCGGGACAGGGGGACACTACGAGCAGTACTTC.

This clone was counted a few times. The rearrangement joins TRBV18 to TRBJ1-6; D gene unclear. The germline V and J ends were trimmed by 5 bases and 8 bases, with 7 bases remaining between them. Germline V gene data show CDR1 as KGHSH and CDR2 as LQKENI. This CDR3 has 12 residues. CDR3 coding DNA: TGTGCCAGCTCAGTGACGGATTCACCCCTCCACTTT. Residues: CASSVTDSPLHF.

V is TRBV11-3 and J is TRBJ2-5; D call uncertain. This CDR3 has 13 residues. Trimming shortened V by 0 bases and J by 5 bases, and 7 bases separated the two germline ends. Germline V gene data show CDR1 as SGHNT and CDR2 as YENEEA. The CDR3 here is CASSLEGAETQYF. Here the CDR3 DNA reads TGTGCCAGCAGCTTAGAGGGCGCGGAGACCCAGTACTTC.

This chain connects TRBV9 to TRBJ1-1, with unresolved D. Between the trimmed V and J ends, which lost 4 bases and 7 bases, there was a span of 11 bases. Germline CDR1 is SGDLS and CDR2 is YYNGEE. The CDR3 is 12 amino acids. CDR3 amino acids: CASSPTALEAFF. In DNA, the CDR3 is TGTGCCAGCAGCCCGACGGCCCTTGAAGCTTTCTTT.

This chain links TRBV6-1 with TRBJ2-3, with D possibly matching TRBD1 (6 bases). V dropped 4 bases and J dropped 0 bases, with 11 bases sitting between them. CDR3 length equals 15 residues. In germline, CDR1 is MNHNS, CDR2 SASEGT. The CDR3 DNA reads TGTGCCAGCAGTGCATACAGGGATAGCACAGATACGCAGTATTTT. It translates to CASSAYRDSTDTQYF.

The rearrangement joins TRBV11-3 to TRBJ2-7; 11 nucleotides align to TRBD2. The CDR3 is 14 amino acids. Trimming removed 5 bases from V and 3 bases from J; junction bases left unmatched: 3. Germline CDR1 and CDR2: SGHNT and YENEEA. The CDR3 sequence is CASSPGTSGYEQYF. CDR3 bases: TGTGCCAGCAGCCCTGGGACTAGCGGCTACGAGCAGTACTTC.

This clone appeared a single time. The V call is TRBV28, the J call TRBJ2-5; perhaps D is TRBD1 or TRBD2 (6 bases each). Trimming pared 3 bases from V and 5 bases from J, leaving 31 bases between. The CDR3 runs 20 residues. The V gene's germline CDR1 is MDHEN and CDR2 SYDVKM. Here the CDR3 reads CASSFQHRDLDRGEDETQYF. The CDR3 DNA reads TGTGCCAGCAGTTTCCAACACAGGGACCTGGACCGCGGGGAAGATGAGACCCAGTACTTC.

The chain uses TRBV2 and TRBJ2-7; 11 nucleotides agree with TRBD2. The CDR3 extends over 16 amino acids. Trimming at V came to 3 bases and at J to 4 bases, leaving 8 bases not matched to a gene. Germline V gene lookup returns CDR1 SNHLY and CDR2 FYNNEI. The CDR3 is CASSETGTSGYYEQYF. CDR3 sequence (DNA): TGTGCCAGCAGTGAGACCGGGACTAGCGGATATTACGAGCAGTACTTC.

The chain links TRBV6-5 to TRBJ1-5; weak D call: TRBD1 (5 bases). CDR1 and CDR2 (germline): MNHEY, SVGAGI. V was shortened by 5 bases and J by 3 bases, with 8 bases between the two germline ends. The CDR3 contains 13 residues. The CDR3 nucleotides are TGTGCCAGCAGTGGGACGCTCAATCAGCCCCAGCATTTT. Amino acids: CASSGTLNQPQHF.

In this sample, this clone turned up a few times. The chain carries TRBV5-1 and TRBJ1-2; D is ambiguous. Germline V gene sequence: CDR1 SGHRS, CDR2 YFSETQ. The V end lost 0 bases, the J end lost 4 bases, and 16 bases lay between the germline ends. The CDR3 has 16 residues. The DNA of the CDR3 is TGCGCCAGCAGCTTGGCGGGCTCGCAGCACCCCTATGGCTACACCTTC. The encoded protein is CASSLAGSQHPYGYTF.

V gene TRBV7-6 combines with J gene TRBJ2-5; 7 bases map to TRBD1. The CDR3 has 15 residues. J lost 3 bases, V lost 5 bases, and 9 bases had no gene match. Germline CDR1 reads SGHVS; CDR2 reads FNYEAQ. For the CDR3, the DNA is TGTGCCAGCAGCCTTGACGACAGGGACGAAGAGACCCAGTACTTC. Encoded protein: CASSLDDRDEETQYF.